This TCR beta chain was retrieved from a study of patients and donors after allogeneic stem cell transplantation. Each CDR3 protein is one row after TCRdb ran MiXCR on the RT-PCR reads. The data hold 920,000 or so distinct CDR3 sequences, with about 20% observed a single time. Per germline, CDR1 GTSNPN and CDR2 SVGIG (reference sequence). The CDR3 totals 14 residues. V lost 4 bases and J lost 2, with 15 bases in between. The chain combines TRBV30 with TRBJ2-7; tentatively, D is TRBD2 (6 bases). The receptor was isolated from a human donor who was either an allogeneic HSCT recipient or a stem cell or donor lymphocyte infusion donor (not recorded which). It is not recorded whose cells these are; they may come from a transplant donor. The sequencing sample was made of blood, either unsorted or a sorted T cell fraction (not recorded which). Here the CDR3 reads CAWTGRTRTYEQYF. For the CDR3, the DNA is TGTGCCTGGACCGGGAGAACCAGGACCTACGAGCAGTACTTC.